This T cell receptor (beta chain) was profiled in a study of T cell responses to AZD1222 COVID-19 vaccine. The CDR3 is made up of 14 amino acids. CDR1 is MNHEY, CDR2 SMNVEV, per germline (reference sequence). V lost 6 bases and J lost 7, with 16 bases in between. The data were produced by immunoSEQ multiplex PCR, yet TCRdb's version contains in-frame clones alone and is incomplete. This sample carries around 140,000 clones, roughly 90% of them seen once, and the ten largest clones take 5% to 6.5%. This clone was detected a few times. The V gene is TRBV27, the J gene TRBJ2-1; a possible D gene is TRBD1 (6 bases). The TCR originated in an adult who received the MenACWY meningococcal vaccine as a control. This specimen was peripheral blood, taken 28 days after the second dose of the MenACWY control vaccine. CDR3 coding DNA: TGTGCCAGCAGCAAGTCGGGACAATTTAATGAGCAGTTCTTC. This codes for CASSKSGQFNEQFF.